This note documents a single T cell receptor (beta chain) sequence. As yet, its antigen is unknown. The data are from a study of CD8 T cells in Susac syndrome. General observations from the study: The TCR sequencing and HLA analysis in the study involved a relatively small number of individuals, as the study acknowledged.

TCR beta sequencing was performed on blood CD8+ and CD4+ T cells. The patients who served as multiple sclerosis controls were treatment-naive and had stable or active relapsing-remitting disease that fulfilled the revised McDonald criteria. Purification of the CD8+ and CD4+ T cells relied on negative isolation, and TEMRA cells underwent FACS enrichment. Random hexamers were used to reverse transcribe 0.5 to 1 ug of RNA. TCRdb analysed the immunoSEQ multiplex PCR reads with MiXCR anew, one entry per CDR3 protein. The profile shows roughly 200,000 distinct CDR3 sequences, approximately 94% of them singletons. CDR3 length: 12 amino acids. The V gene end was trimmed by 5 bases and the J gene end by 7 bases; junction bases not matched to a gene: 2. CDR1 is ENHRY, CDR2 SYGVKD, per germline.

Input material: CD4+ T cells from PBMCs. The receptor was isolated from a human donor with multiple sclerosis. The V and J genes are TRBV10-3 and TRBJ1-1; 9 bases align to TRBD1. CDR3 nucleotides: TGTGCCATCAGTTCGGACAGGGGTGAAGCTTTCTTT. Translating it yields CAISSDRGEAFF.